This entry lists 20 T cell receptor beta chains sequenced from one sample in a study of T cell responses to AZD1222 COVID-19 vaccine. Data came from immunoSEQ multiplex PCR; TCRdb stores just in-frame clones and leaves some out. The table records 150,000 to 200,000 clones, 85% to 90% of them present only once. The sequencing used peripheral blood, collected on day 0 of AZD1222 vaccination. Receptors originate from an adult in good health.

This chain joins TRBV30 and TRBJ1-2; D gene unclear. CDR3 length: 12 amino acids. With 2 bases removed from V and 4 bases from J, the gap between germline ends came to 8 bases. Germline V gene data show CDR1 as GTSNPN and CDR2 as SVGIG (reference sequence). Written as DNA, the CDR3 is TGTGCCTGGAGTTACAGATTCTATGGCTACACCTTC. This gives the protein CAWSYRFYGYTF.

This chain uses TRBV3-1 (or the pseudogene TRBV3-2) with TRBJ1-5; D possibly corresponds to TRBD1 (6 bases). Trimming pared 0 bases from V and 5 bases from J, leaving 11 bases between. The CDR3 is made up of 15 amino acids. Germline V gene sequence: CDR1 LGHDT, CDR2 YNNKEL (reference sequence). CDR3 protein: CASSQDSEGDQPQHF. CDR3 nucleotide sequence: TGTGCCAGCAGCCAAGATTCGGAGGGGGATCAGCCCCAGCATTTT.

The chain couples TRBV19 to TRBJ1-1; no firm D call. This CDR3 is built from 15 residues. Trimming left V 6 bases short and J 5 bases short, with 19 bases between. The germline V gene encodes CDR1 LNHDA and CDR2 SQIVND (reference sequence). CDR3 nucleotide sequence: TGTGCCAGTAGGACTGCATCCAAGGCGAATACTGAAGCTTTCTTT. This codes for CASRTASKANTEAFF.

The chain is built from TRBV3-1 (or the pseudogene TRBV3-2) and TRBJ2-7, with unresolved D. The germline gives CDR1 LGHDT, CDR2 YNNKEL (reference sequence). V dropped 5 bases and J dropped 4 bases, with 9 bases sitting between them. This CDR3 comprises 12 residues. In DNA, the CDR3 is TGTGCCAGCAGCACTGGGCGATACGAGCAGTACTTC. It yields the protein CASSTGRYEQYF.

This chain uses TRBV19 with TRBJ2-7; D is perhaps TRBD1 (5 bases). CDR3 size: 14 residues. V was cut by 2 bases and J by 6 bases, with 14 bases left in between. Germline V CDR1 and CDR2: LNHDA, SQIVND (reference sequence). This CDR3 is CASSIIGALSEQYF. For the CDR3, the DNA is TGTGCCAGTAGTATAATAGGGGCTCTCTCCGAGCAGTACTTC.

The chain recombines TRBV6-2 or TRBV6-3 with TRBJ1-5, with 7 bases matching TRBD1. The length of the CDR3 is 12 residues. Germline V gene data show CDR1 as MNHEY and CDR2 as SVGEGT. With 2 bases clipped from V and 11 bases from J, the junction kept 3 bases outside the gene matches. This CDR3 is CASSYATGSQHF. The CDR3 DNA follows: TGTGCCAGCAGTTACGCGACAGGGTCCCAGCATTTT.

The CDR3 DNA reads as TGTGCCAGCAGCAAAATCCCGGGGAACTCTGGAAACACCATATATTTT. This encodes CASSKIPGNSGNTIYF. V and J are TRBV6-2 or TRBV6-3 and TRBJ1-3; D ambiguous. This CDR3 has 16 amino acids. V was shortened by 6 bases and J by 0 bases, with 15 bases between the two germline ends. Germline V CDR1 and CDR2: MNHEY, SVGEGT.

This chain joins TRBV5-6 and TRBJ2-7; TRBD2 matches at 7 bases. Trimming took 2 bases from V and 3 from J; bases not matched to a gene: 8. CDR1 is SGHDT, CDR2 YYEEEE, per germline. The CDR3 length is 15 residues. The CDR3 protein is CASSFSGGSFYEQYF. The CDR3 region has the DNA TGTGCCAGCAGCTTTTCGGGGGGTAGTTTCTACGAGCAGTACTTC.

This chain connects TRBV6-5 to TRBJ1-2, with a possible D match to TRBD1 (5 bases). V shed 2 bases and J shed 4 bases, with 17 bases lying between them. From germline, CDR1 is MNHEY and CDR2 SVGAGI. The CDR3 totals 16 residues. The CDR3 here is CASSYGLAERGYGYTF. CDR3 nucleotides: TGTGCCAGCAGTTACGGTTTGGCAGAGAGGGGCTATGGCTACACCTTC.

V usage is TRBV3-1 (or the pseudogene TRBV3-2) and J usage is TRBJ1-2, with D possibly matching TRBD1 (6 bases). From germline, CDR1 is LGHDT and CDR2 YNNKEL (reference sequence). This CDR3 has 14 amino acids. Trimming removed 1 base from V and 4 bases from J, with 10 bases in between. CDR3 nucleotide sequence: TGTGCCAGCAGCCAAGGTCAGGGGACCTATGGCTACACCTTC. Its translation: CASSQGQGTYGYTF.

V gene TRBV7-2 combines with J gene TRBJ1-5, with D unresolved. The CDR3 runs 16 residues. CDR1 and CDR2 (germline): SGHTA, FQGNSA. The V and J ends lost 1 base and 2 bases respectively, with 12 bases between them. CDR3 loop: CASSLVSGGGNQPQHF. DNA of the CDR3: TGTGCCAGCAGCTTAGTTTCCGGTGGGGGCAATCAGCCCCAGCATTTT. The whole variable domain, filled in from reference TRBV7-2 and TRBJ1-5, reads GAGVSQSPSNKVTEKGKDVELRCDPISGHTALYWYRQSLGQGLEFLIYFQGNSAPDKSGLPSDRFSAERTGGSVSTLTIQRTQQEDSAVYLCASSLVSGGGNQPQHFGDGTRLSIL.

The chain joins TRBV7-2 to TRBJ1-5; 7 bases are shared with TRBD1. The CDR3 has 13 amino acids. Germline assignment: CDR1 SGHTA and CDR2 FQGNSA. V lost 5 bases, J lost 4 bases, and 2 bases stayed unmatched. As DNA, the CDR3 is TGTGCCAGCAGCACGGACAGGAATCAGCCCCAGCATTTT. Translation gives CASSTDRNQPQHF.

The J gene is TRBJ2-5, the V gene TRBV29-1; TRBD1 agrees at 8 bases. V lost 2 bases and J lost 2; bases outside the gene matches: 4. Germline CDR1 and CDR2: SQVTM and ANQGSEA. The CDR3 totals 14 residues. DNA for the CDR3: TGCAGCGTTGAACAGACAGGGGTGCAAGAGACCCAGTACTTC. Translated: CSVEQTGVQETQYF.

V gene TRBV3-1 (or the pseudogene TRBV3-2) combines with J gene TRBJ2-7; D is unresolved. Trimming took 0 bases from V and 2 from J, leaving 5 bases between them. The CDR3 length is 13 residues. Per germline, CDR1 LGHDT and CDR2 YNNKEL (reference sequence). The CDR3 is CASSQDPTYEQYF. As DNA, the CDR3 is TGTGCCAGCAGCCAAGACCCTACCTACGAGCAGTACTTC.

The chain has TRBV6-5 and TRBJ2-2, with 7 positions matching TRBD2. CDR1 and CDR2 (germline): MNHEY, SVGAGI. The CDR3 has 13 amino acids. After removal of 7 bases from V and 5 bases from J, the junction contained 4 bases not matched to a gene. CDR3 protein: CASKREFTGELFF. The CDR3, as DNA: TGTGCCAGCAAGCGGGAATTTACCGGGGAGCTGTTTTTT.

The chain links TRBV5-1 to TRBJ2-3; 7 positions match TRBD1. J was trimmed by 0 bases and V by 5 bases; bases with no gene match: 6. The CDR3 sequence is 15 residues long. CDR1 is SGHRS, CDR2 YFSETQ, per germline. The CDR3 nucleotides read TGCGCCAGCAGACAAACAGGGGAGAGCACAGATACGCAGTATTTT. This encodes CASRQTGESTDTQYF.

The chain is built from TRBV5-1 and TRBJ2-3; D may correspond to TRBD1 or TRBD2 (5 bases each). Between the trimmed V and J ends, which lost 7 bases and 0 bases, there was a span of 15 bases. This CDR3 is 15 amino acids long. Germline-derived CDR1 and CDR2 are SGHRS and YFSETQ. CDR3 in DNA: TGCGCCAGCCTTCCCCTGGGGGACAGCACAGATACGCAGTATTTT. It codes for CASLPLGDSTDTQYF.

Written as DNA, the CDR3 is TGTGCCAGCAGTGAATTCGGGGGGCTTGGGACAAAATACGAGCAGTACTTC. Its translation: CASSEFGGLGTKYEQYF. The chain joins TRBV2 to TRBJ2-7; D might be TRBD2 (7 bases). The CDR3 extends over 17 amino acids. V lost 2 bases and J lost 4, with 21 bases in between. Germline CDR1 is SNHLY and CDR2 is FYNNEI.

In DNA, the CDR3 is TGTGCCAGCAGCGTAGACGTTGGCGGGACCGTAACCGGGGAGCTGTTTTTT. The encoded protein is CASSVDVGGTVTGELFF. V is TRBV9 and J is TRBJ2-2; D is perhaps TRBD2 (6 bases). The CDR3 runs to 17 residues. From germline, CDR1 is SGDLS and CDR2 YYNGEE. Trimming cost V 0 bases and J 5 bases, with 17 bases left between them.

The J gene is TRBJ2-1, the V gene TRBV5-1; a weak D match, TRBD1 (5 bases). Trimming cost V 0 bases and J 8 bases, with 9 bases left between them. In germline, CDR1 is SGHRS, CDR2 YFSETQ. CDR3 length: 13 amino acids. In nucleotides, the CDR3 is TGCGCCAGCAGCTTGGGGCAGGGCCATGAGCAGTTCTTC. Its translation is CASSLGQGHEQFF.